Listed below are T cell receptor beta chains from one sample, sequenced in a study of T cell responses to AZD1222 COVID-19 vaccine. The method was immunoSEQ multiplex PCR; TCRdb's version includes in-frame clones alone and lacks a portion of them. The top ten hold around 4.4% of the sample, which has some 150,000 clones, 92% seen once. The sequencing here drew on peripheral blood, taken on day 0 of MenACWY control vaccination. The receptors derive from an adult in good health. The CDR3 runs from the conserved cysteine through the conserved F or W. A D gene is named only where the DNA matches it firmly. A clone size is listed for some rows: how often the clone was seen (once, few, many), or a class if it is expanded.

abundance	j_gene	v_gene	d_gene	CDR3aa	CDR3nt
-	TRBJ2-2	TRBV5-1	TRBD1	CASSTGGNTGELFF	TGCGCCAGCAGTACAGGGGGGAACACCGGGGAGCTGTTTTTT
-	TRBJ2-1	TRBV27	-	CASSFCLWIRPYIDNEQFF	TGTGCCAGCAGTTTTTGCCTCTGGATCCGTCCCTACATCGACAATGAGCAGTTCTTC
-	TRBJ1-1	TRBV6-6	-	CASRSGVAFF	TGTGCCAGCAGGTCAGGTGTAGCTTTCTTT
-	TRBJ2-2	TRBV30	-	CAWSSQNTGELFF	TGTGCCTGGAGTTCGCAGAACACCGGGGAGCTGTTTTTT
-	TRBJ2-2	TRBV11-2	-	CASSLREAVTGELFF	TGTGCCAGCAGCTTGAGGGAGGCGGTCACCGGGGAGCTGTTTTTT
-	TRBJ1-1	TRBV7-6	-	CASSSRVNTEAFF	TGTGCCAGCAGTTCCAGGGTCAACACTGAAGCTTTCTTT
once	TRBJ1-1	TRBV7-3	-	CASIEGEITEAFF	TGTGCCAGCATCGAGGGGGAGATCACTGAAGCTTTCTTT
-	TRBJ1-2	TRBV6-5	-	CASSYPRGINYGYTF	TGTGCCAGCAGTTACCCTCGGGGAATTAACTATGGCTACACCTTC
few	TRBJ2-1	TRBV24-1	-	CATSDLAASYNEQFF	TGTGCCACCAGTGATTTAGCGGCGTCCTACAATGAGCAGTTCTTC
-	TRBJ2-7	TRBV6-6	-	CASSTRTYEQYF	TGTGCCAGCAGCACCCGGACCTACGAGCAGTACTTC
-	TRBJ1-5	TRBV18	-	CASSPLPDSNQPQHF	TGTGCCAGCTCACCACTCCCAGACTCCAATCAGCCCCAGCATTTT
-	TRBJ1-2	TRBV5-6	TRBD1	CASSLPGQGNYGYTF	TGTGCCAGCAGCTTGCCGGGACAGGGTAACTATGGCTACACCTTC
once	TRBJ1-1	TRBV5-1	-	CASSLAQPGRGYTEAFF	TGCGCCAGCAGCTTGGCCCAGCCCGGGAGGGGGTACACTGAAGCTTTCTTT
-	TRBJ1-2	TRBV3-1/TRBV3-2	-	CASSQFLVYGYTF	TGTGCCAGCAGCCAGTTTTTAGTCTATGGCTACACCTTC
-	TRBJ1-5	TRBV6-5	-	CASSSIDQPQHF	TGTGCCAGCAGTTCGATAGATCAGCCCCAGCATTTT
-	TRBJ1-4	TRBV4-1	-	CASSPTAGTAREKLFF	TGCGCCAGCAGCCCCACGGCCGGGACCGCGAGGGAAAAACTGTTTTTT
-	TRBJ2-3	TRBV6-5	TRBD2	CASSPIAGVDTQYF	TGTGCCAGCAGTCCGATAGCGGGAGTGGATACGCAGTATTTT
-	TRBJ2-7	TRBV27	-	CASSLGGPSYEQYF	TGTGCCAGCAGTTTAGGCGGACCCTCCTACGAGCAGTACTTC
-	TRBJ1-2	TRBV9	-	CASSVSANYGYTF	TGTGCCAGCAGCGTATCAGCTAACTATGGCTACACCTTC
-	TRBJ1-1	TRBV6-4	-	CASSVELGDTEAFF	TGTGCCAGCAGTGTAGAACTGGGAGACACTGAAGCTTTCTTT
-	TRBJ1-6	TRBV5-4	-	CASSLDGNSPLHF	TGTGCCAGCAGCTTGGATGGTAATTCACCCCTCCACTTT
-	TRBJ2-5	TRBV11-2	-	CASSQMGEETQYF	TGTGCCAGCAGTCAGATGGGGGAGGAGACCCAGTACTTC
-	TRBJ1-2	TRBV9	-	CASSVGVRLNYGYTF	TGTGCCAGCAGCGTAGGAGTAAGACTGAACTATGGCTACACCTTC
once	TRBJ2-5	TRBV5-1	TRBD2	CASSFTAGQETQYF	TGCGCCAGCAGCTTCACAGCGGGGCAAGAGACCCAGTACTTC
once	TRBJ2-3	TRBV24-1	-	CATGSSSTDTQYF	TGTGCCACCGGCTCCTCTAGCACAGATACGCAGTATTTT
-	TRBJ2-1	TRBV3-1/TRBV3-2	-	CASSQDRWGEQFF	TGTGCCAGCAGCCAAGATCGCTGGGGTGAGCAGTTCTTC
-	TRBJ2-3	TRBV9	-	CASSVGVGSDTQYF	TGTGCCAGCAGCGTAGGGGTGGGCTCAGATACGCAGTATTTT
-	TRBJ1-1	TRBV5-1	TRBD1	CASSLVGTGDGAFF	TGCGCCAGCAGCTTGGTTGGGACAGGGGACGGGGCTTTCTTT
few	TRBJ1-5	TRBV7-2	-	CASSTLTDQPQHF	TGTGCCAGCAGCACCCTGACAGATCAGCCCCAGCATTTT
once	TRBJ2-2	TRBV7-9	TRBD2	CASSLAAGVGTGELFF	TGTGCCAGCAGCTTAGCTGCGGGAGTGGGAACCGGGGAGCTGTTTTTT
-	TRBJ2-5	TRBV29-1	-	CSVEAFGLQETQYF	TGCAGCGTTGAGGCCTTCGGTTTACAAGAGACCCAGTACTTC
-	TRBJ2-7	TRBV30	TRBD1	CAWSPDRDYEQYF	TGTGCCTGGAGTCCTGACAGGGATTACGAGCAGTACTTC
once	TRBJ1-3	TRBV9	-	CASSATASSGNTIYF	TGTGCCAGCAGCGCGACCGCCAGCTCTGGAAACACCATATATTTT
once	TRBJ1-6	TRBV7-9	-	CASSVAGRENSPLHF	TGTGCCAGCAGCGTAGCGGGAAGAGAGAATTCACCCCTCCACTTT
-	TRBJ1-1	TRBV27	-	CASSFVRETEAFF	TGTGCCAGCAGTTTTGTCAGGGAAACTGAAGCTTTCTTT
-	TRBJ1-1	TRBV11-2	-	CASSWAPANTEAFF	TGTGCCAGCAGCTGGGCCCCGGCGAACACTGAAGCTTTCTTT
-	TRBJ1-1	TRBV28	-	CASTRMNTEAFF	TGTGCCAGCACACGTATGAACACTGAAGCTTTCTTT
-	TRBJ1-5	TRBV3-1/TRBV3-2	-	CASSQDRRGRMPQHF	TGTGCCAGCAGCCAAGATCGCCGGGGGCGGATGCCCCAGCATTTT
-	TRBJ2-7	TRBV7-8	TRBD1	CASSIRGQNHEQYF	TGTGCCAGCAGCATTAGGGGGCAGAACCACGAGCAGTACTTC
-	TRBJ2-6	TRBV27	-	CASSFSSGANVLTF	TGTGCCAGCAGTTTTTCCTCTGGGGCCAACGTCCTGACTTTC
-	TRBJ1-1	TRBV10-3	-	CAITWDTRDQAFF	TGTGCCATCACCTGGGACACGAGGGATCAAGCTTTCTTT
few	TRBJ1-1	TRBV18	TRBD1	CASSPETGGLTEAFF	TGTGCCAGCTCACCAGAGACAGGGGGTTTGACTGAAGCTTTCTTT
-	TRBJ2-2	TRBV19	-	CASSITRGGTGELFF	TGTGCCAGTAGTATAACCAGGGGAGGGACCGGGGAGCTGTTTTTT
-	TRBJ2-1	TRBV10-2	-	CASSEQGTYNEQFF	TGCGCCAGCAGTGAACAGGGAACCTACAATGAGCAGTTCTTC
-	TRBJ2-2	TRBV24-1	-	CATSDFFQGRTGELFF	TGTGCCACCAGTGATTTCTTTCAGGGCCGCACCGGGGAGCTGTTTTTT
-	TRBJ2-2	TRBV7-2	-	CASSRDPLTGELFF	TGTGCCAGCAGCCGGGACCCTCTCACCGGGGAGCTGTTTTTT